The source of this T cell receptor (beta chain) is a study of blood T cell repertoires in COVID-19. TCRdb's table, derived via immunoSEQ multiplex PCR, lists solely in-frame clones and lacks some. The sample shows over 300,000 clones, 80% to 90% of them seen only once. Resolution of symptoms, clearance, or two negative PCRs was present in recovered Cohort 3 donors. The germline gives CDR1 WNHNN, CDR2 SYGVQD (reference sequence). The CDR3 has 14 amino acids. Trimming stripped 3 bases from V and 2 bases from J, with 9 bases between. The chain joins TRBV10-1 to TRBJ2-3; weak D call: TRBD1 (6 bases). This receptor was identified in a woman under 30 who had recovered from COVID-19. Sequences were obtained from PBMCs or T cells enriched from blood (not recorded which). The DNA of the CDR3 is TGCGCCAGCAGTGACAGGGGAATCACAGATACGCAGTATTTT. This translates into CASSDRGITDTQYF.